What follows describes a single TCR beta chain. The antigen remains unidentified. TCRdb independently ran MiXCR on the 5' RACE reads; one entry per CDR3 protein. The table includes fewer than 400,000 distinct CDR3 sequences, approximately 14% detected once. This sample is drawn from a study of CD8 T cells in ankylosing spondylitis. Study outcomes and limitations: It was reported that disease-linked clones were significantly enriched in matched ankylosing spondylitis synovial fluid. Apparently characteristic of ankylosing spondylitis blood was a TCR beta motif (roughly eight highly homologous variants). Reactive arthritis synovial fluid and blood were previously reported to contain some motif variants. Clones linked with disease were CD8+ and fairly uncommon in the peripheral blood.

Sequenced input: blood, either unsorted or a sorted T cell fraction (not recorded which). This receptor was taken from a male donor with ankylosing spondylitis or in good health (not recorded which).

The CDR3 DNA follows: TGCGCCAGCAGCTTCACCGCGGGGGGCACAGATACGCAGTATTTT. It translates to CASSFTAGGTDTQYF. The chain links TRBV5-1 to TRBJ2-3; 7 bases are shared with TRBD2. The CDR3 sequence is 15 residues long. V gave up 2 bases and J gave up 1 base; unmatched junction bases: 4. Germline V gene sequence: CDR1 SGHRS, CDR2 YFSETQ.